Shown below are 7 T cell receptor beta chains from a single sample sequenced in a study of blood T cell repertoires in COVID-19. The repertoire was sequenced with immunoSEQ multiplex PCR; TCRdb's copy has only in-frame clones and lacks some. The sample carries around 260,000 clones, about 89% recorded once. The sample taken for sequencing was peripheral blood. Receptors were obtained from a man between 35 and 55 years old who had recovered from COVID-19.

The chain has TRBV6-2 or TRBV6-3 and TRBJ1-5; 7 positions agree with TRBD1. The CDR3 has 16 amino acids. V trimming: 6 bases; J trimming: 9 bases; junction bases outside the gene matches: 17. CDR1 and CDR2 (germline): MNHEY, SVGEGT. The CDR3 nucleotides are TGTGCCAGCAGCCCGACAGGGTCTCTACAATTTCGGCCCCAGCATTTT. Translated: CASSPTGSLQFRPQHF.

The V gene is TRBV14, the J gene TRBJ2-7, with a possible D match to TRBD1 (5 bases). Germline CDR1 SGHDN, CDR2 FVKESK. Trimming took off 4 bases at V and 3 bases at J, with 7 bases between the two ends. This CDR3 has 12 amino acids. The CDR3 is CASSLQGYEQYF. CDR3 coding DNA: TGTGCCAGCAGCCTTCAGGGCTACGAGCAGTACTTC.

This clone was seen just once. The chain joins TRBV5-1 to TRBJ1-1, with TRBD1 as a possible D gene (5 bases). Germline lookup yields CDR1 SGHRS and CDR2 YFSETQ. The CDR3 covers 14 residues. The V end lost 5 bases, the J end lost 1 base, and 12 bases lay between the germline ends. The CDR3 DNA follows: TGCGCCAGCAGGCGCGGGGGGGGGAACACTGAAGCTTTCTTT. This translates into CASRRGGGNTEAFF.

This chain uses TRBV5-1 with TRBJ2-1; TRBD2 aligns across 10 bases. CDR3 length equals 16 residues. The V segment lost 0 bases and the J segment 0 bases; nucleotides outside the gene matches: 0. The V gene's germline CDR1 is SGHRS and CDR2 YFSETQ. Here the CDR3 DNA reads TGCGCCAGCAGCTTGGCTAGCGGGAGCTCCTACAATGAGCAGTTCTTC. Amino acid sequence: CASSLASGSSYNEQFF.

This CDR3 is CASSFRGAGSPLHF. The CDR3 nucleotides read TGTGCCAGCAGCTTTCGGGGGGCGGGTTCACCCCTCCACTTT. The chain uses TRBV5-8 and TRBJ1-6; D is possibly TRBD1 (6 bases). CDR1 SGHTS and CDR2 YDEGEE come from the germline V gene. V dropped 2 bases and J dropped 9 bases, with 12 bases sitting between them. This CDR3 region has 14 residues.

The chain recombines TRBV19 with TRBJ2-4; a possible D gene is TRBD2 (5 bases). V lost 5 bases and J 7 bases, leaving 12 bases between the germline ends. The CDR3 extends over 13 amino acids. CDR1 and CDR2 (germline): LNHDA, SQIVND (reference sequence). The CDR3 here is CASSVKPGNIQYF. CDR3 DNA: TGTGCCAGTAGTGTAAAGCCGGGGAACATTCAGTACTTC.

This chain uses TRBV3-1 (or the pseudogene TRBV3-2) with TRBJ1-5; D is possibly TRBD1 (6 bases). The germline V gene encodes CDR1 LGHDT and CDR2 YNNKEL (reference sequence). Trimming removed 0 bases from V and 6 bases from J, with 12 bases in between. CDR3 size: 15 residues. CDR3 sequence reads: CASSQDVRGSQPQHF. CDR3 in DNA: TGTGCCAGCAGCCAAGATGTCAGGGGATCTCAGCCCCAGCATTTT.